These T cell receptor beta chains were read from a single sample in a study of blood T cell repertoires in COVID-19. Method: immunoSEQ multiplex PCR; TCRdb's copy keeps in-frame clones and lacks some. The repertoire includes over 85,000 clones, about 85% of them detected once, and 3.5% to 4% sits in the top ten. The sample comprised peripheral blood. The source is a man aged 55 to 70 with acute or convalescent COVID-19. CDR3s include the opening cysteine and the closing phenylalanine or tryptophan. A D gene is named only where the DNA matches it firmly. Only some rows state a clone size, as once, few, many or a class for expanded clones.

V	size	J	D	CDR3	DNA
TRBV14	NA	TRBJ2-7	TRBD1	CASSQDIYRQGHRNEQYF	TGTGCCAGCAGCCAAGATATTTACAGACAGGGGCACAGGAACGAGCAGTACTTC
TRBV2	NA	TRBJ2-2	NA	CASSERTFGGELFF	TGTGCCAGCAGTGAGAGGACTTTTGGCGGGGAGCTGTTTTTT
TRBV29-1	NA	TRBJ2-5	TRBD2	CSVALAAQETQYF	TGCAGCGTGGCGCTAGCGGCTCAAGAGACCCAGTACTTC
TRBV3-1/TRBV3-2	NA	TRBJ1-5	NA	CASSPYTGFQTKDQPQHF	TGTGCCAGCAGCCCCTACACAGGGTTTCAAACGAAGGATCAGCCCCAGCATTTT
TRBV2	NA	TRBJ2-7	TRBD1	CASSPGQGYYEQYF	TGTGCCAGCAGTCCGGGACAGGGGTATTACGAGCAGTACTTC
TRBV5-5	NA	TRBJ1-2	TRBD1	CASSYLPGQGFGYTF	TGTGCCAGCAGCTATCTCCCGGGACAGGGGTTTGGCTACACCTTC
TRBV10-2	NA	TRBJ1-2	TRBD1	CASGTGELYGYTF	TGCGCCAGCGGGACAGGGGAGCTCTATGGCTACACCTTC
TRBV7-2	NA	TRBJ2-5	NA	CASSLGGLQETQYF	TGTGCCAGCAGCTTAGGGGGCCTACAAGAGACCCAGTACTTC
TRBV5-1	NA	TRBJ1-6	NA	CASSLLENSPLHF	TGCGCCAGCAGCTTGTTGGAGAATTCACCCCTCCACTTT
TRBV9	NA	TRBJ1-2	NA	CASSVGTRAGYTF	TGTGCCAGCAGCGTAGGGACCAGGGCTGGCTACACCTTC
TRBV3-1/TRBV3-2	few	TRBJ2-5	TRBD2	CASSQGGGTLGQETQYF	TGTGCCAGCAGCCAAGGGGGGGGGACTCTCGGACAAGAGACCCAGTACTTC
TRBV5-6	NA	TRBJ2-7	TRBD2	CASKPGLAGVAYEQYF	TGTGCCAGCAAACCGGGACTAGCGGGAGTAGCTTACGAGCAGTACTTC
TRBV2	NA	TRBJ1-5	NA	CASSLGQFNQPQHF	TGTGCCAGCAGTCTTGGACAGTTCAATCAGCCCCAGCATTTT
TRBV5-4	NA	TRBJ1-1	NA	CASSLWGAEAFF	TGTGCCAGCAGCTTGTGGGGAGCTGAAGCTTTCTTT
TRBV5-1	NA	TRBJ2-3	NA	CASSLGSVIGTDTQYF	TGCGCCAGCAGCCTCGGAAGCGTGATTGGCACAGATACGCAGTATTTT
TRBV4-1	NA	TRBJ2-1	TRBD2	CASSQDPHVVAGGLTQNEQFF	TGCGCCAGCAGCCAAGATCCGCATGTTGTAGCGGGAGGCCTTACCCAGAATGAGCAGTTCTTC